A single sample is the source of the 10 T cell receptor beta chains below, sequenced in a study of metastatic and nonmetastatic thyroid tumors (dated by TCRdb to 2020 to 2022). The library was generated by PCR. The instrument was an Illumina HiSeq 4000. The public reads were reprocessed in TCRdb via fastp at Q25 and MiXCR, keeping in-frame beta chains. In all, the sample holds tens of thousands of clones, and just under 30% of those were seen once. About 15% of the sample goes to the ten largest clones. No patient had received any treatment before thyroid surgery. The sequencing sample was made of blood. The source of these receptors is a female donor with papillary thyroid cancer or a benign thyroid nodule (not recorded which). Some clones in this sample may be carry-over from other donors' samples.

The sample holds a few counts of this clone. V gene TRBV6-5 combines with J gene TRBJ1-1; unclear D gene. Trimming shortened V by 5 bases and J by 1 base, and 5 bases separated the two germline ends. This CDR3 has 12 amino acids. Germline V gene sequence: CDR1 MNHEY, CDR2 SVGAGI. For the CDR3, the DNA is TGTGCCAGCAGTGTATCGAACACTGAAGCTTTCTTT. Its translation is CASSVSNTEAFF.

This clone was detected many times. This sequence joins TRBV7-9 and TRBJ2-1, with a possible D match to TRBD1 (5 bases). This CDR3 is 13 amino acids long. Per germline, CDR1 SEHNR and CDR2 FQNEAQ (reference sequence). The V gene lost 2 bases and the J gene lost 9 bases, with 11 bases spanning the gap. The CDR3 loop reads CASSLPVQGEQFF. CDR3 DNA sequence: TGTGCCAGCAGCTTACCAGTTCAGGGTGAGCAGTTCTTC.

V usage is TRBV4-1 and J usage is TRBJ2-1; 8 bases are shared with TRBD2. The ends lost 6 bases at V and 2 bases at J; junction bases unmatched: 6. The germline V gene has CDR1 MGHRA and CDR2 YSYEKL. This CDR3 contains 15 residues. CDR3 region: CASSPSGFAYNEQFF. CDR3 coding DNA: TGCGCCAGCAGTCCTAGCGGGTTCGCCTACAATGAGCAGTTCTTC.

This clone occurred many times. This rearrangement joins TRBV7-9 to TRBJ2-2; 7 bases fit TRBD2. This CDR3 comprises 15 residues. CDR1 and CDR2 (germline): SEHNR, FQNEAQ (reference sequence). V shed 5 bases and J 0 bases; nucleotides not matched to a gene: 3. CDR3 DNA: TGTGCCAGCAGCAAACTAGCGTCGAACACCGGGGAGCTGTTTTTT. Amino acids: CASSKLASNTGELFF.

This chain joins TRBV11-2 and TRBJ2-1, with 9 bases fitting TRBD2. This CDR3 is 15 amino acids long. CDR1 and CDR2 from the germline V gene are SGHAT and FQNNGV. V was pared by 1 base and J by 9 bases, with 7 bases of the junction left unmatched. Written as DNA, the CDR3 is TGTGCCAGCAGCTTAGGGGCGGGAGGGCCCGGTGAGCAGTTCTTC. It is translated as CASSLGAGGPGEQFF.

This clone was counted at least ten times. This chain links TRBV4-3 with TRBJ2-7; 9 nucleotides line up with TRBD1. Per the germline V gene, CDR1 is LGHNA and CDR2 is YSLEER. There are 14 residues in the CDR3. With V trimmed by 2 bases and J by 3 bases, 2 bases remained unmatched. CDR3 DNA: TGCGCCAGCAGCCAACGACAGGGGGGCTACGAGCAGTACTTC. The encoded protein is CASSQRQGGYEQYF.

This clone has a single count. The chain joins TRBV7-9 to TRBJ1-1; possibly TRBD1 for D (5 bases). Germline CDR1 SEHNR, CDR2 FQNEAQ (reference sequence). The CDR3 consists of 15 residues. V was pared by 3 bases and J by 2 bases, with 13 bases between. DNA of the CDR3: TGTGCCAGCAGCTTTCAAGGGACGGCTAACACTGAAGCTTTCTTT. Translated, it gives CASSFQGTANTEAFF.

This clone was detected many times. The chain's CDR3 is CSAHAPPNSPLHF. The CDR3 nucleotides are TGCAGTGCGCACGCGCCCCCAAATTCACCCCTCCACTTT. The chain links TRBV20-1 to TRBJ1-6; D unresolved. Deletions cut 6 bases from V and 7 bases from J, with 13 bases between. CDR1 DFQATT and CDR2 SNEGSKA come from the germline V gene (reference sequence). The CDR3 has 13 residues.

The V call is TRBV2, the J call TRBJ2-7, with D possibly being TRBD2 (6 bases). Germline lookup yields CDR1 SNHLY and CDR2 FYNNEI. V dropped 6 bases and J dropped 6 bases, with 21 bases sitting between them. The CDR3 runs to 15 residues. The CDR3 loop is CASSRGTAVGGEQYF. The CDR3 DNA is TGTGCCAGCAGCCGAGGGACGGCAGTGGGGGGCGAGCAGTACTTC.

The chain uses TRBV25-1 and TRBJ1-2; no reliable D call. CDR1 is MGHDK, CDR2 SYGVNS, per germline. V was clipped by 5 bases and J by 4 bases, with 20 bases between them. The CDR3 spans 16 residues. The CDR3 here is CASSHPTGSGLYGYTF. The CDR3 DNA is TGTGCCAGCAGTCATCCGACCGGGTCCGGCCTCTATGGCTACACCTTC.